This T cell receptor (beta chain) stems from a study of control samples from healthy donors and cancer patients. Germline V gene data show CDR1 as SGHDT and CDR2 as YYEEEE. This CDR3 has 13 residues. V was clipped by 4 bases and J by 0 bases, with 6 bases between them. Using immunoSEQ multiplex PCR, the repertoire was profiled, and TCRdb retains in-frame clones only, with some absent. In the table there are 150,000 or so clones, roughly 93% of which are singletons. The chain uses TRBV5-6 and TRBJ2-3; D not resolved. Specimen: blood. This clonotype originated in a man between 50 and 59 years old in good health. The CDR3 nucleotides read TGTGCCAGCAGCCCGGAGAGCACAGATACGCAGTATTTT. It yields the protein CASSPESTDTQYF.